This T cell receptor beta chain was sequenced during a study of blood T cell repertoires in COVID-19. For the study at large: Some COVID-19 samples were acute and others convalescent; all came from the United States, Italy and Spain. Nucleic acid was either cDNA or gDNA, and it came from T cells, B-cell-depleted T cells, or PBMCs.

Only a few counts were recorded for this clone. Trimming took off 7 bases at V and 11 bases at J, with 15 bases between the two ends. Germline V gene lookup returns CDR1 MNHEY and CDR2 SVGAGI. This CDR3 has 11 residues. Assay used: immunoSEQ multiplex PCR; TCRdb lists only in-frame clones, some missing. The sample lists approximately 440,000 clones, around 88% occurring once. Sequenced: peripheral blood. V gene TRBV6-5 combines with J gene TRBJ2-7; D may be TRBD2 (6 bases). The clonotype was recovered from a woman aged 45-65 years with COVID-19, enrolled during active disease. This CDR3 reads CASTLGGEEYF. Written as DNA, the CDR3 is TGTGCCAGCACCCTTGGAGGGGAGGAGTACTTC.